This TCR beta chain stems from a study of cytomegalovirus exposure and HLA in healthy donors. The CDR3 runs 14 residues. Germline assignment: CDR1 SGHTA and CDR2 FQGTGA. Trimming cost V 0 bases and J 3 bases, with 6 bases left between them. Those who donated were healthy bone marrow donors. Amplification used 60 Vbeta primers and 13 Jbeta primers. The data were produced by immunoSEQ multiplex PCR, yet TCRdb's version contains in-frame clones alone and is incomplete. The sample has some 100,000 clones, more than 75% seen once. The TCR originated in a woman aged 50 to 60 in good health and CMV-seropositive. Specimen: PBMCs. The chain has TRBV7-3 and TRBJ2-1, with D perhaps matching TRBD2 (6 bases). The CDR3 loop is CASSLTGGYNEQFF. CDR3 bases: TGTGCCAGCAGCTTAACGGGGGGCTACAATGAGCAGTTCTTC.